This TCR beta chain was identified in a study of blood T cell repertoires in COVID-19. Study in general: Sample material is recorded as cDNA or gDNA derived from T cells, B-cell-depleted T cells, or PBMCs.

This CDR3 is 13 amino acids long. V lost 3 bases, J lost 1 base, and 6 bases lay in between. Germline values: CDR1 LNHDA, CDR2 SQIVND (reference sequence). Assay used: immunoSEQ multiplex PCR; TCRdb lists only in-frame clones, some missing. The sample has a few hundred thousand clones, around nine tenths seen once. Sequencing used peripheral blood. The V call is TRBV19, the J call TRBJ2-5; no firm D call. The receptor was derived from a man between 25 and 39 years old with acute or convalescent COVID-19. In nucleotides, the CDR3 is TGTGCCAGTAGTATCAACAGCCAAGAGACCCAGTACTTC. It is translated as CASSINSQETQYF.